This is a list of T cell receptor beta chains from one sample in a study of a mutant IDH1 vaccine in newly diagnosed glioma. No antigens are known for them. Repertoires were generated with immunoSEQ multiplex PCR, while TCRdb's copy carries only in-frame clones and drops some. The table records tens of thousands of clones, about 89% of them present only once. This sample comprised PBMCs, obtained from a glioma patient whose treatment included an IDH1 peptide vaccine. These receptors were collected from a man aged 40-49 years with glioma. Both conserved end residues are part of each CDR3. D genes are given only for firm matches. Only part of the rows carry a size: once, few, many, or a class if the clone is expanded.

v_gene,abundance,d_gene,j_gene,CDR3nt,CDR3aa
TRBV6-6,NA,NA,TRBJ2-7,TGTGCCAGCACCGACTGGGATGCCTACGAGCAGTACTTC,CASTDWDAYEQYF
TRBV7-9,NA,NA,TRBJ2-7,TGTGCCAGCAGGGGGACAAGGTCCCAGTGGGAGCAGTACTTC,CASRGTRSQWEQYF
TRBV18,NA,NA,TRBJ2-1,TGTGCCAGCTCACCACCGAAAGGCAATGAGCAGTTCTTC,CASSPPKGNEQFF
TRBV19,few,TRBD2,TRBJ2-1,TGTGCCAGTAGTCCCGGGACTAGCCATGAGCAGTTCTTC,CASSPGTSHEQFF
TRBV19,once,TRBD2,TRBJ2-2,TGTGCCAGTAGTCTCGGTCTAGCGGGGAACACCGGGGAGCTGTTTTTT,CASSLGLAGNTGELFF
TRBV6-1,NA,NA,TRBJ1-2,TGTGCCAGCAACCGCGCGGGGGCGTTCTATGGCTACACCTTC,CASNRAGAFYGYTF
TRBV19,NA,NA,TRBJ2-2,TGTGCCAGTAGCCCGAGCCATACGAACACCGGGGAGCTGTTTTTT,CASSPSHTNTGELFF
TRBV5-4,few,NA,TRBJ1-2,TGTGCCAGCAGCCGACGGACAACTTGGGACTATGGCTACACCTTC,CASSRRTTWDYGYTF
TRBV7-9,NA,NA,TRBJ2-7,TGTGCCAGCAGCCCTGGACAGAACTACGAGCAGTACTTC,CASSPGQNYEQYF
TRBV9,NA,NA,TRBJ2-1,TGTGCCAGCAGCGGTTACAATGAGCAGTTCTTC,CASSGYNEQFF
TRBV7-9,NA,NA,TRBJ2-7,TGTGCCAGCAGCCCGGGACTGACTTCCTACGAGCAGTACTTC,CASSPGLTSYEQYF
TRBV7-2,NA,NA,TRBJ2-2,TGTGCCAGCAGCGCATCCGGGACTTCTTACACCGGGGAGCTGTTTTTT,CASSASGTSYTGELFF
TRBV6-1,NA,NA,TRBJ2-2,TGTGCCAGCCTGTTGGGAAGGAGGGAGCTGTTTTTT,CASLLGRRELFF
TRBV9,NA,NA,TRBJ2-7,TGTGCCAGCAGCCCCCGGCTAGCTGGCGAGCAGTACTTC,CASSPRLAGEQYF
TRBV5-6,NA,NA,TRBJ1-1,TGTGCCAGCAGCTTGGTAACCTTGAACACTGAAGCTTTCTTT,CASSLVTLNTEAFF